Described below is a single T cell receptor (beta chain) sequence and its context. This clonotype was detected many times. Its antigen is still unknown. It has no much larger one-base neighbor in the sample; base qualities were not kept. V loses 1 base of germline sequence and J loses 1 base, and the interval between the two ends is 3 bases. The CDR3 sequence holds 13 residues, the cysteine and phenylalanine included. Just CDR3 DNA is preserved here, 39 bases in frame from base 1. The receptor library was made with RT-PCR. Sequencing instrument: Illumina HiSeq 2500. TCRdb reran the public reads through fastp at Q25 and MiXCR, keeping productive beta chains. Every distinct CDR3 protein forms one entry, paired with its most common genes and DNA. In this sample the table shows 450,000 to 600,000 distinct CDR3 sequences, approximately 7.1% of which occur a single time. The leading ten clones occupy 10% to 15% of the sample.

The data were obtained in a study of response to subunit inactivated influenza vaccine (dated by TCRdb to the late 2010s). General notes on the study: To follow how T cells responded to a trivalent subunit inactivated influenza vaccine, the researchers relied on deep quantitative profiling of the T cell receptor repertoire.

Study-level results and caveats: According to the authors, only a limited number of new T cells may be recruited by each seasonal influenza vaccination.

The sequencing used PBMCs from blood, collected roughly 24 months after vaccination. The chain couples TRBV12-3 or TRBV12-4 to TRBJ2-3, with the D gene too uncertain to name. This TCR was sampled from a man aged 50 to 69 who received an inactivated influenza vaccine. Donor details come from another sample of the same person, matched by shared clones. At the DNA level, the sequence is TGTGCCAGCAGTTTAGTCGGCACAGATACGCAGTATTTT. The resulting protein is CASSLVGTDTQYF.